The T cell receptor (beta chain) described here comes from a study of T cells expressing NK-cell markers. Across the whole study: CD3+CD56+NKG2C+, CD3+CD56+NKG2C- and CD3+CD56-NKG2C+ T cells, once sorted, supplied the TCR beta repertoires.

The CDR3 covers 15 residues. With UMIs, 5'RACE template switching was used to make TCR beta cDNA. From its re-call of the 5' RACE reads, TCRdb lists each CDR3 protein once, without DNA. The table lists about 260,000 distinct CDR3 sequences, with 0.3% to 0.45% in the top ten. This TCR was sampled from a man between 18 and 35 years old in good health. The specimen was blood T cells: a sorted CD56 or NKG2C T cell subset, CD4+ or CD8+ T cells, or bulk PBMC T cells (not recorded which). The gene calls are TRBV12-3 or TRBV12-4 and TRBJ2-3; TCRdb proposes TRBD1, but this gene call is untestable without DNA. CDR3 protein: CASILLTGTPGAQYF.